The 5 T cell receptor beta chains below all came from one sample that was sequenced in a study of blood T cell repertoires in COVID-19. Libraries were prepared by immunoSEQ multiplex PCR; TCRdb keeps only in-frame clonotypes and omits some of them. Among 250,000 to 300,000 clones listed, about 86% were seen once. Sequenced input: PBMCs or T cells enriched from blood (not recorded which). The receptor set was obtained from a man aged 50 to 59 who had recovered from COVID-19.

The J gene is TRBJ1-1, the V gene TRBV27, with a tentative D call TRBD1 (6 bases). V was trimmed by 6 bases and J by 1 base, leaving 9 bases between them. CDR3 length: 13 amino acids. Germline CDR1 reads MNHEY; CDR2 reads SMNVEV (reference sequence). CDR3 amino acids: CASRGTSNTEAFF. CDR3 DNA sequence: TGTGCCAGCAGAGGGACATCGAACACTGAAGCTTTCTTT.

The chain carries TRBV6-5 and TRBJ1-2, with D tentatively TRBD1 (5 bases). The V gene lost 6 bases and the J gene lost 4 bases, with 9 bases spanning the gap. Per the germline V gene, CDR1 is MNHEY and CDR2 is SVGAGI. CDR3 length equals 12 residues. The CDR3 nucleotides read TGTGCCAGCAGCCAGGGCCCCTATGGCTACACCTTC. Translated, it gives CASSQGPYGYTF.

This clone appeared once. The chain combines TRBV5-1 with TRBJ1-1, with D possibly TRBD1 on 5 matching bases. Germline CDR1 and CDR2: SGHRS and YFSETQ. The V gene lost 1 base and the J gene lost 1 base, with 11 bases spanning the gap. This CDR3 spans 15 amino acids. The CDR3 here is CASSLWGDRNTEAFF. CDR3 bases: TGCGCCAGCAGCTTGTGGGGGGATCGGAACACTGAAGCTTTCTTT.

V usage is TRBV9 and J usage is TRBJ1-1; TRBD1 aligns across 7 bases. V was pared by 2 bases and J by 1 base, with 5 bases of the junction left unmatched. CDR1 is SGDLS, CDR2 YYNGEE, per germline. The CDR3 has 15 residues. CDR3 DNA: TGTGCCAGCAGCGTCTACAGGGGAACGAACACTGAAGCTTTCTTT. The encoded protein is CASSVYRGTNTEAFF.

The chain links TRBV9 to TRBJ2-3; 9 nucleotides align to TRBD2. V lost 0 bases to trimming and J lost 3 bases; unmatched junction nucleotides: 2. The CDR3 has 15 residues. Germline V gene sequence: CDR1 SGDLS, CDR2 YYNGEE. As DNA, the CDR3 is TGTGCCAGCAGCGTAGTGGCGGGGGGGACAGATACGCAGTATTTT. It yields the protein CASSVVAGGTDTQYF.